This TCR beta chain came from a study of OX40 agonist ivuxolimab in advanced cancers. On the study more broadly: Two patients with cutaneous melanoma and one with hepatocellular carcinoma, three in total, showed partial responses.

Note on this clone: Different DNA sequences within this sample yield the same CDR3.

V dropped 6 bases and J dropped 5 bases, with 8 bases sitting between them. The CDR3 is made up of 11 amino acids. In germline, CDR1 is SGHDT, CDR2 YYEEEE. Method: immunoSEQ multiplex PCR; TCRdb's copy keeps in-frame clones and lacks some. Altogether tens of thousands of clones are present, around 85% being singletons, with the ten largest covering 0.83%. This chain uses TRBV5-6 with TRBJ1-2; D not certain. This material consisted of CD4+ or CD8+ T cells sorted from blood, taken in a trial of the OX40 agonist ivuxolimab. The sequence derives from an adult with an advanced solid tumor such as melanoma, head and neck, liver or kidney cancer. In DNA form, the CDR3 reads TGTGCCAGCACAGGTGTTTATGGCTACACCTTC. This gives the protein CASTGVYGYTF.